This T cell receptor (beta chain) emerged from a study of shared clonotypes between healthy human individuals. General study findings and limits: Among four donors, roughly 5% of naive CD4 clonotypes were found in common.

In germline, CDR1 is SGHRS, CDR2 YFSETQ. The CDR3 runs 13 residues. The germline V and J ends were trimmed by 0 bases and 4 bases, with 7 bases remaining between them. Notes on this clone: Its antigen is not identified. The sample has other DNA sequences that encode this CDR3 too.

The protocol was immunoSEQ multiplex PCR, while the TCRdb copy is restricted to in-frame clones and leaves out a portion. The table has around 1.5 million clones, nearly 99% seen once. Specimen: naive CD4+ T cells sorted from blood. Subset defined: CD45RA+ positively selected. The source is a man aged 25-40 years in good health. This chain joins TRBV5-1 and TRBJ2-5, with D possibly being TRBD1 or TRBD2 (5 bases each). The CDR3: CASSLVRGETQYF. In nucleotides, the CDR3 is TGCGCCAGCAGCTTGGTGAGGGGAGAGACCCAGTACTTC.